The 18 T cell receptor beta chains reported below all come from one sample, sequenced in a study of a mutant IDH1 vaccine in newly diagnosed glioma. Only in-frame clones appear in the TCRdb table, and some are missing; sequencing was by immunoSEQ multiplex PCR. The repertoire holds 30,000 to 40,000 clones, with around 78% as singletons. Specified time point: baseline, week 1 (first vaccination visit). As for treatment: pre-vaccination baseline after standard-of-care therapy. Sequenced here: PBMCs, sampled from a glioma patient treated with radiotherapy, temozolomide or both. The receptor set was obtained from a man aged 40-49 years with glioma. Some clones in this sample may be carry-over from other donors' samples.

This chain links TRBV20-1 with TRBJ1-1; D remains ambiguous. V dropped 8 bases and J dropped 7 bases, with 11 bases sitting between them. From germline, CDR1 is DFQATT and CDR2 SNEGSKA (reference sequence). The CDR3 is 10 residues long. The DNA for the CDR3 is TGCAGTCCGGTCGGGAGTGAAGCTTTCTTT. This gives the protein CSPVGSEAFF.

The chain uses TRBV4-3 and TRBJ2-1, with D possibly being TRBD1 or TRBD2 (6 bases each). Between the trimmed V and J ends, which lost 2 bases and 3 bases, there was a span of 14 bases. The V gene's germline CDR1 is LGHNA and CDR2 YSLEER. CDR3 size: 16 residues. In DNA form, the CDR3 reads TGCGCCAGCAGCCAACCCTCGGGGGCCCTCTACAATGAGCAGTTCTTC. Translating gives CASSQPSGALYNEQFF.

This clone was observed a few times. This sequence joins TRBV4-2 and TRBJ2-1; 16 bases line up with TRBD2. The CDR3 covers 19 residues. The germline CDR1 and CDR2 sequences are LGHNA and YNFKEQ. V shed 3 bases and J 0 bases; nucleotides not matched to a gene: 5. CDR3 sequence (DNA): TGTGCCAGCAGCCAGCTGGGACTAGCGGGGGGGAGCTCCTACAATGAGCAGTTCTTC. This sequence encodes CASSQLGLAGGSSYNEQFF.

This sequence joins TRBV5-1 and TRBJ1-4; TRBD1 agrees at 7 bases. This CDR3 is 15 amino acids long. CDR1 is SGHRS, CDR2 YFSETQ, per germline. The ends lost 3 bases at V and 7 bases at J; junction bases unmatched: 9. For the CDR3, the DNA is TGCGCCAGCAGCTCCGGACAGGCTAACTCTGAAAAACTGTTTTTT. This gives the protein CASSSGQANSEKLFF. Full variable domain (rest looked up from reference TRBV5-1 and TRBJ1-4): KAGVTQTPRYLIKTRGQQVTLSCSPISGHRSVSWYQQTPGQGLQFLFEYFSETQRNKGNFPGRFSGRQFSNSRSEMNVSTLELGDSALYLCASSSGQANSEKLFFGSGTQLSVL.

The V and J genes are TRBV11-3 and TRBJ2-3; no firm D call. This CDR3 is 13 amino acids long. The germline V gene encodes CDR1 SGHNT and CDR2 YENEEA. V dropped 3 bases and J dropped 4 bases, with 8 bases sitting between them. CDR3: CASSFRDPDTQYF. CDR3 nucleotides: TGTGCCAGCAGCTTTAGAGACCCAGATACGCAGTATTTT.

The chain couples TRBV10-3 to TRBJ1-3; D is unclear. Germline V CDR1 and CDR2: ENHRY, SYGVKD. The V and J ends lost 5 bases and 2 bases respectively, with 7 bases between them. This CDR3 region has 13 residues. The CDR3 spells CAISTNPGNTIYF. The CDR3, as DNA: TGTGCCATCAGTACAAATCCTGGAAACACCATATATTTT.

The chain is built from TRBV6-1 and TRBJ1-5; D is unresolved. CDR1 MNHNS and CDR2 SASEGT come from the germline V gene. The CDR3 sequence is 15 residues long. V was pared by 3 bases and J by 2 bases, with 11 bases between. The CDR3 protein is CASSDGSNRNQPQHF. The DNA for the CDR3 is TGTGCCAGCAGTGACGGTTCCAACCGCAATCAGCCCCAGCATTTT.

Of note for this clone: Other DNA variants within this sample encode the same CDR3. The V and J genes are TRBV30 and TRBJ1-2, with no clear D. CDR1 and CDR2 from the germline V gene are GTSNPN and SVGIG (reference sequence). The length of the CDR3 is 14 residues. Trimming pared 2 bases from V and 1 base from J, leaving 11 bases between. Written as DNA, the CDR3 is TGTGCCTGGAGTCTACTAGGGCGTAACTATGGCTACACCTTC. It codes for CAWSLLGRNYGYTF.

This clone is medium-sized in the sample. This chain connects TRBV7-2 to TRBJ2-3; D remains ambiguous. The CDR3 is 15 residues long. Germline V gene sequence: CDR1 SGHTA, CDR2 FQGNSA. The V gene lost 2 bases and the J gene lost 2 bases, with 11 bases spanning the gap. Here the CDR3 reads CASSLMVQATDTQYF. Written as DNA, the CDR3 is TGTGCCAGCAGCTTAATGGTCCAGGCCACAGATACGCAGTATTTT.

V gene TRBV5-4 combines with J gene TRBJ1-1, with 12 positions matching TRBD1. Germline assignment: CDR1 SGHNT and CDR2 YYREEE (reference sequence). This CDR3 has 16 amino acids. The V segment lost 5 bases and the J segment 1 base; nucleotides outside the gene matches: 6. CDR3: CASSSGTGGRNTEAFF. In nucleotides, the CDR3 is TGTGCCAGCAGTTCAGGGACAGGGGGCAGGAACACTGAAGCTTTCTTT. Complete variable domain (other parts from reference TRBV5-4 and TRBJ1-1): ETGVTQSPTHLIKTRGQQVTLRCSSQSGHNTVSWYQQALGQGPQFIFQYYREEENGRGNFPPRFSGLQFPNYSSELNVNALELDDSALYLCASSSGTGGRNTEAFFGQGTRLTVV.

The chain carries TRBV19 and TRBJ1-5, with 10 bases identical to TRBD1. Germline CDR1 and CDR2: LNHDA and SQIVND (reference sequence). This CDR3 region has 14 residues. Trimming cost V 5 bases and J 8 bases; bases outside gene matches: 6. The CDR3 loop reads CASSLTGGAEPQHF. DNA of the CDR3: TGTGCCAGTAGTTTGACAGGGGGCGCGGAGCCCCAGCATTTT.

The rearrangement joins TRBV5-1 to TRBJ2-2; D is unresolved. Germline CDR1 SGHRS, CDR2 YFSETQ. The CDR3 spans 14 residues. V lost 0 bases and J lost 5, with 8 bases in between. CDR3 region: CASSLGTETGELFF. CDR3 sequence (DNA): TGCGCCAGCAGCTTGGGGACCGAAACCGGGGAGCTGTTTTTT.

The CDR3 DNA sequence: TGTGCCAGCAGGACCTCGGACAGCCATGGCTACACCTTC. This sequence encodes CASRTSDSHGYTF. The gene calls are TRBV6-6 and TRBJ1-2; perhaps TRBD1 as D (6 bases). V dropped 6 bases and J dropped 6 bases, with 14 bases sitting between them. CDR1 MNHNY and CDR2 SVGAGI come from the germline V gene (reference sequence). CDR3 size: 13 residues.

This chain joins TRBV5-4 and TRBJ2-1, with unresolved D. This CDR3 has 16 amino acids. Germline loops: CDR1 SGHNT, CDR2 YYREEE (reference sequence). Between the trimmed V and J ends, which lost 0 bases and 2 bases, there was a span of 12 bases. CDR3 amino acids: CASSLDGRSPYNEQFF. The CDR3 nucleotides read TGTGCCAGCAGCTTGGATGGCAGGAGCCCCTACAATGAGCAGTTCTTC.

The CDR3 spells CASSNVESGGSGEQYF. CDR3 DNA sequence: TGCGCCAGCAGCAATGTAGAGAGCGGGGGATCCGGCGAGCAGTACTTC. The V call is TRBV5-1, the J call TRBJ2-7; 8 bases map to TRBD2. Unmatched junction bases numbered 15, after V lost 4 bases and J lost 6 bases. The CDR3 consists of 16 residues. The V gene's germline CDR1 is SGHRS and CDR2 YFSETQ.

J is TRBJ1-5 and V is TRBV4-1; D is uncertain. V was pared by 1 base and J by 11 bases, with 9 bases between. Germline CDR1 is MGHRA and CDR2 is YSYEKL. The CDR3 spans 12 residues. The chain's CDR3 is CASSQGAGTQHF. For the CDR3, the DNA is TGCGCCAGCAGCCAAGGGGCTGGGACCCAGCATTTT.

V and J are TRBV2 and TRBJ1-2; possibly TRBD1 for D (6 bases). V was shortened by 8 bases and J by 4 bases, with 14 bases between the two germline ends. CDR3 size: 13 residues. The germline V gene has CDR1 SNHLY and CDR2 FYNNEI. The CDR3 protein is CASQSGDPYGYTF. In nucleotides, the CDR3 is TGTGCCAGCCAGTCAGGGGATCCCTATGGCTACACCTTC.

The rearrangement joins TRBV7-6 to TRBJ2-5; the D is unclear. This CDR3 contains 13 residues. The germline V gene encodes CDR1 SGHVS and CDR2 FNYEAQ. The V and J ends lost 3 bases and 0 bases respectively, with 5 bases between them. CDR3 in amino acids: CASSLMYQETQYF. DNA of the CDR3: TGTGCCAGCAGCTTGATGTACCAAGAGACCCAGTACTTC.